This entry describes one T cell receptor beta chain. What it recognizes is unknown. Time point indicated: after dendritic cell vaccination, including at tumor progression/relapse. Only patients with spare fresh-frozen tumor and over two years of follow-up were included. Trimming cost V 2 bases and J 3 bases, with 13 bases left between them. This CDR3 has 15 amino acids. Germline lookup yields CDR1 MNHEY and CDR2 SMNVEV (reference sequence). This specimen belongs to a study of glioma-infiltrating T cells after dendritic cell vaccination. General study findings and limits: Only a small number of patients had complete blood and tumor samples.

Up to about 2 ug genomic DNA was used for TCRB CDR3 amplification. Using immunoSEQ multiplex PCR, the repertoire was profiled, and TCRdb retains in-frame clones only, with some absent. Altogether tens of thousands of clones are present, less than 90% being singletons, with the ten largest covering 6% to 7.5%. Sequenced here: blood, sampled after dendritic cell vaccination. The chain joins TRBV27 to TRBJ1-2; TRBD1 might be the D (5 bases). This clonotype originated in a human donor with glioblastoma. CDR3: CASSLGGGGYYGYTF. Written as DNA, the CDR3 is TGTGCCAGCAGTTTAGGCGGGGGGGGTTACTATGGCTACACCTTC.